The sequence of this T cell receptor (beta chain) was determined in a study of circulating CD8 cells and anti-PD-1 response in melanoma. About the study: Complete or partial response defined responders; stable or progressive disease, non-responders. Whole-study results and caveats: PD-1 and DPOS subsets showed similar, higher clonality than DNEG.

Each library started from around 14 ng of total RNA using the QIAseq Immune Repertoire TCR panel. TCRdb redid the calling of the reads with MiXCR, one entry per CDR3 protein. The sample comprises around 430 distinct CDR3 sequences, around 8.7% of which are singletons, and approximately 61% rests with the top ten. V gave up 3 bases and J gave up 6 bases, with 14 bases separating them. CDR1 and CDR2 (germline): MGHDK, SYGVNS. This CDR3 has 15 amino acids. From live CD3+CD8+TCRalphabeta+ cells, four PD-1 and/or TIGIT subsets were sorted. This clonotype is judged medium-sized. Its target is unknown. The clonotype comes from a human donor with melanoma. This chain links TRBV25-1 with TRBJ1-4; D unclear. This material consisted of CD8+ T cells from PBMCs, taken at baseline or after one month of anti-PD-1 therapy (not recorded which). The CDR3 sequence is CASSEAVFGDEKLFF. CDR3 DNA sequence: TGTGCCAGCAGTGAGGCGGTGTTCGGGGATGAAAAACTGTTTTTT. Filled out from reference TRBV25-1 and TRBJ1-4, the complete variable domain reads EADIYQTPRYLVIGTGKKITLECSQTMGHDKMYWYQQDPGMELHLIHYSYGVNSTEKGDLSSESTVSRIRTEHFPLTLESARPSHTSQYLCASSEAVFGDEKLFFGSGTQLSVL.